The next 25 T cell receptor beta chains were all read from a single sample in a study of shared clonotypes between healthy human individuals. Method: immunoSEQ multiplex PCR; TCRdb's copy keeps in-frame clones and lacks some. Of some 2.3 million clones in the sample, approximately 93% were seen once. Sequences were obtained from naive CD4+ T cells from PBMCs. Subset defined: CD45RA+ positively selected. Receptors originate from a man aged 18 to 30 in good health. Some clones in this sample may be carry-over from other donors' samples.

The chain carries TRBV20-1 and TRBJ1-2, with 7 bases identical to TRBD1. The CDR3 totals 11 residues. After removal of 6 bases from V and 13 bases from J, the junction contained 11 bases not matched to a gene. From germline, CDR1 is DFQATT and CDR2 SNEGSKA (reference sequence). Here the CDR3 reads CSAGTAPGRTF. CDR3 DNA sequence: TGCAGTGCGGGGACAGCGCCTGGGCGCACCTTC.

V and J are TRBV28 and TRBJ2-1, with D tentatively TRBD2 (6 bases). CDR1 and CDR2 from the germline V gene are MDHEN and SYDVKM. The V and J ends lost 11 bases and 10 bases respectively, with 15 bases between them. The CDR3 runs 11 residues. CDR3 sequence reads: CAVMGRTEQFF. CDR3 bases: TGTGCCGTTATGGGGAGGACCGAGCAGTTCTTC.

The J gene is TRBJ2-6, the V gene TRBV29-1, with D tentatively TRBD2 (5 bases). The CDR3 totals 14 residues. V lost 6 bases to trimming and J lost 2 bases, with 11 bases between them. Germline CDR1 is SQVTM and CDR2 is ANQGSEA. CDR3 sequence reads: CSVERFPGANVLTF. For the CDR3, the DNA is TGCAGCGTCGAGCGGTTTCCTGGGGCCAACGTCCTGACTTTC.

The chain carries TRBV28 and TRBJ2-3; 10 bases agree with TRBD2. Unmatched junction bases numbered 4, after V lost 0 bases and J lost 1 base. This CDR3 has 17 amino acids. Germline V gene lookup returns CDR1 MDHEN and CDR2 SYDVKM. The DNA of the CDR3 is TGTGCCAGCAGTTTATGGGCCGGGACTAGCGGCACAGATACGCAGTATTTT. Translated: CASSLWAGTSGTDTQYF.

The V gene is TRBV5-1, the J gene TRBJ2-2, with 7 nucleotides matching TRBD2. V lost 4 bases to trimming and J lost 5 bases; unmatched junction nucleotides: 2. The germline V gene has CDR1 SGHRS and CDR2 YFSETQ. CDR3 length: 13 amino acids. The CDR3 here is CASSASGTGELFF. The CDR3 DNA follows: TGCGCCAGCAGCGCTAGCGGAACCGGGGAGCTGTTTTTT.

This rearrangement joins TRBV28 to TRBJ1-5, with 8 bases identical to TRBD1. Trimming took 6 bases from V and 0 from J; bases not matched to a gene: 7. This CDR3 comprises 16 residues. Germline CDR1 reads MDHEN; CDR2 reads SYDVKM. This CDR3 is CASRQQGVYSNQPQHF. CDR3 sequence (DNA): TGTGCCAGCAGACAACAGGGGGTTTATAGCAATCAGCCCCAGCATTTT.

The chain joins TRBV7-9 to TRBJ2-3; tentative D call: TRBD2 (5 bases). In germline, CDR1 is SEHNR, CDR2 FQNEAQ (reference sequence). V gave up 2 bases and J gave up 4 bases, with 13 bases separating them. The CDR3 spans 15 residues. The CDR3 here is CASSLTSSIADTQYF. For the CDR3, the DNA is TGTGCCAGCAGCTTAACCTCTAGCATCGCAGATACGCAGTATTTT.

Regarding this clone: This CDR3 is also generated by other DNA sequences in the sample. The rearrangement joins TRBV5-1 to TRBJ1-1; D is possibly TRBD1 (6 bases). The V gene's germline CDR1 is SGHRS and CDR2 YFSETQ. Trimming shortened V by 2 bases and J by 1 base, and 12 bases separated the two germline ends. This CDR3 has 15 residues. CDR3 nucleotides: TGCGCCAGCAGCTTAGGTAGAGGGGGGAACACTGAAGCTTTCTTT. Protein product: CASSLGRGGNTEAFF.

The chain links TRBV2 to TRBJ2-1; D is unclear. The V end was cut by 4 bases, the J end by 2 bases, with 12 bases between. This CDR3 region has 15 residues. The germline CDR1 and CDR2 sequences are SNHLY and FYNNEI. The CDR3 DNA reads TGTGCCAGCAGTGTGGGGTTCACGCCCTACAATGAGCAGTTCTTC. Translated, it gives CASSVGFTPYNEQFF.

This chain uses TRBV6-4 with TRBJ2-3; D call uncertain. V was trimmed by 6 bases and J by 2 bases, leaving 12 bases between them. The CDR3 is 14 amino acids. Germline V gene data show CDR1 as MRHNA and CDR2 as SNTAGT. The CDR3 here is CASRRRPYTDTQYF. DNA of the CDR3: TGTGCCAGCAGAAGGCGGCCCTACACAGATACGCAGTATTTT.

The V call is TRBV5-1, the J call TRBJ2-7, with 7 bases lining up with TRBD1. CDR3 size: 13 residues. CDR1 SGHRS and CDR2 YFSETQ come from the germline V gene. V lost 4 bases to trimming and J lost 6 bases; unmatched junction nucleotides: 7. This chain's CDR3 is CASSPTGQGEQYF. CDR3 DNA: TGCGCCAGCAGCCCGACAGGGCAGGGCGAGCAGTACTTC. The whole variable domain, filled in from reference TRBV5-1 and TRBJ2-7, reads KAGVTQTPRYLIKTRGQQVTLSCSPISGHRSVSWYQQTPGQGLQFLFEYFSETQRNKGNFPGRFSGRQFSNSRSEMNVSTLELGDSALYLCASSPTGQGEQYFGPGTRLTVT.

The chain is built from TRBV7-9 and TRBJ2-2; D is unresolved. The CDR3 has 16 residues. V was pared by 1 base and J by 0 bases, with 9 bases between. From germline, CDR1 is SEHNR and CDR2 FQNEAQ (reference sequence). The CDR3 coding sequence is TGTGCCAGCAGCTTAGGGGGAAACTCGAACACCGGGGAGCTGTTTTTT. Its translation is CASSLGGNSNTGELFF. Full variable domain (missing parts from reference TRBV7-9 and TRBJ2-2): DTGVSQNPRHKITKRGQNVTFRCDPISEHNRLYWYRQTLGQGPEFLTYFQNEAQLEKSRLLSDRFSAERPKGSFSTLEIQRTEQGDSAMYLCASSLGGNSNTGELFFGEGSRLTVL.

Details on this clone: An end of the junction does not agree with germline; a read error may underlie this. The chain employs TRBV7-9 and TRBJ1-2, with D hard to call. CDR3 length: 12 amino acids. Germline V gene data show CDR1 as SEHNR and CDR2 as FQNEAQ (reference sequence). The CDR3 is CASSSPRAGLAF. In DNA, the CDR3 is TGTGCCAGCAGCTCCCCTCGGGCAGGCCTTGCCTTC.

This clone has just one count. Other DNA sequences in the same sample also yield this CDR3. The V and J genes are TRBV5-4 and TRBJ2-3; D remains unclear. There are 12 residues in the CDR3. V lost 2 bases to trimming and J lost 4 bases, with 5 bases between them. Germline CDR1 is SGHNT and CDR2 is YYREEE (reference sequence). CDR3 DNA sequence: TGTGCCAGCAGCTTAAATGCAGATACGCAGTATTTT. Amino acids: CASSLNADTQYF.

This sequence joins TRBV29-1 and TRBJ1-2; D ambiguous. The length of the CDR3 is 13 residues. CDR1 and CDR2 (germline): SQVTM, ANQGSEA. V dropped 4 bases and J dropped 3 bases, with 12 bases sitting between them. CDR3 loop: CSVVGWGDYGYTF. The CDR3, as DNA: TGCAGCGTTGTTGGTTGGGGAGACTATGGCTACACCTTC.

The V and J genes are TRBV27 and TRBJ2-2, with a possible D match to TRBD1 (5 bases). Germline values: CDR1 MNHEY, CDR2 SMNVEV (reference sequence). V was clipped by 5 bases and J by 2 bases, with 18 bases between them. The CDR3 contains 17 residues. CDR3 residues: CASSPSQGRPNTGELFF. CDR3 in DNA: TGTGCCAGCAGTCCCTCCCAGGGCCGGCCCAACACCGGGGAGCTGTTTTTT.

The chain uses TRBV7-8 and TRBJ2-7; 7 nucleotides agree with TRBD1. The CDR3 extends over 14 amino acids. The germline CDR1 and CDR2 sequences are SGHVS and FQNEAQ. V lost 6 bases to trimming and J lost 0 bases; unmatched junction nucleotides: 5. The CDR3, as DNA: TGTGCCAGCAGTAAGGACAGGAGCTCCTACGAGCAGTACTTC. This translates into CASSKDRSSYEQYF.

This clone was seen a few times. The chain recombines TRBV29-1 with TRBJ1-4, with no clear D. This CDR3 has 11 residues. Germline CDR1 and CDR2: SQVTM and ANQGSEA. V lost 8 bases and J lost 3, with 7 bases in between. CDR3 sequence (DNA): TGCAGCCTGAGGTCTAATGAAAAACTGTTTTTT. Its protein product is CSLRSNEKLFF.

The chain's CDR3 is CASRPPWDAEAFF. CDR3 sequence (DNA): TGTGCCAGCAGACCCCCTTGGGACGCTGAAGCTTTCTTT. The rearrangement uses TRBV6-5 and TRBJ1-1; D is perhaps TRBD1 (5 bases). CDR3 length equals 13 residues. The germline gives CDR1 MNHEY, CDR2 SVGAGI. The ends were cut back, 6 bases at V and 6 bases at J, with 14 bases in the middle.

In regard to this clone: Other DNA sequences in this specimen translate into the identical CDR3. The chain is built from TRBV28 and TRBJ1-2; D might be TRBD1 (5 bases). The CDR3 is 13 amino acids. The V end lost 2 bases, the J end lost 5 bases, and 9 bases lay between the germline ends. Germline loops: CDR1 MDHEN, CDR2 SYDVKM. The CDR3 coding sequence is TGTGCCAGCAGTTTAGGGACCTCATATGGCTACACCTTC. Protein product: CASSLGTSYGYTF.

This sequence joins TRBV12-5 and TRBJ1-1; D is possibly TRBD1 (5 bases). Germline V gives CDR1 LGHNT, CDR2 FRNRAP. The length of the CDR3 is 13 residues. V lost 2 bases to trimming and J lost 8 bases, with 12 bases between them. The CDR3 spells CASGLIPGQEAFF. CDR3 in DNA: TGTGCTAGTGGTTTGATCCCCGGACAAGAAGCTTTCTTT.

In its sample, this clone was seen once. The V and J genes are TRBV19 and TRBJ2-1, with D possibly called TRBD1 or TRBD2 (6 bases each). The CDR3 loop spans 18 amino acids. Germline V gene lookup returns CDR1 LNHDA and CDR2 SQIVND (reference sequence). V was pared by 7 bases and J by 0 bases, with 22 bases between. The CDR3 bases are TGTGCCAGTACTACTACGACTAGGGGGAAGAGCTCCTACAATGAGCAGTTCTTC. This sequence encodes CASTTTTRGKSSYNEQFF.

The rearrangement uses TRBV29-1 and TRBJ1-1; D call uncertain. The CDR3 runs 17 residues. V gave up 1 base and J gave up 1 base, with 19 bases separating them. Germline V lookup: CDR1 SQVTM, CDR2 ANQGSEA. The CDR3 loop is CSVEGLSGFVTNTEAFF. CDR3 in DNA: TGCAGCGTTGAAGGGCTCAGTGGTTTCGTAACGAACACTGAAGCTTTCTTT.

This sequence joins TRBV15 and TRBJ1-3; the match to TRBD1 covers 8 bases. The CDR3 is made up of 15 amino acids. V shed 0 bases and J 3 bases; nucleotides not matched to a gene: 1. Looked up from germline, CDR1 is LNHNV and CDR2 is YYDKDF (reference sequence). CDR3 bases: TGTGCCACCAGCAGAGAGACAGGGGTTGGAAACACCATATATTTT. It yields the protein CATSRETGVGNTIYF.

The CDR3 reads CATRLAGAYEQYF. The CDR3 nucleotides are TGTGCCACTCGACTAGCGGGAGCCTACGAGCAGTACTTC. This chain uses TRBV2 with TRBJ2-7; 12 positions agree with TRBD2. Trimming took 10 bases from V and 2 from J; bases not matched to a gene: 3. This CDR3 contains 13 residues. Germline CDR1 reads SNHLY; CDR2 reads FYNNEI.